Below, one T cell receptor (beta chain) is given with its context. Per germline, CDR1 MNHEY and CDR2 SVGAGI. This CDR3 spans 14 amino acids. V lost 2 bases to trimming and J lost 6 bases, with 10 bases between them. Only in-frame clones appear in the TCRdb table, and some are missing; sequencing was by immunoSEQ multiplex PCR. The sample includes roughly 80,000 clones, roughly four fifths of them seen just once. This record comes from a study of OX40 agonist ivuxolimab in advanced cancers. The receptor's source is an adult with an advanced solid tumor such as melanoma, head and neck, liver or kidney cancer. The chain couples TRBV6-5 to TRBJ2-2, with D possibly being TRBD2 (5 bases). Sequenced material: CD4+ or CD8+ T cells sorted from blood, taken in a trial of the OX40 agonist ivuxolimab. This chain's CDR3 is CASSYDGIPGELFF. CDR3 in DNA: TGTGCCAGCAGTTACGACGGGATTCCCGGGGAGCTGTTTTTT.